Listed below are T cell receptor beta chains from one sample, sequenced in a study of T-cell memory formation after mild COVID-19. In TCRdb, the 5' RACE reads were re-called with MiXCR into one record per CDR3 protein. The sample contains some 310,000 distinct CDR3 sequences, around 20% of which appear only once. Sequencing input: PBMCs or a T cell subset sorted from them (not recorded which). The receptors originated from a man aged 18 to 35 who had mild COVID-19 (a few samples of this study predate the infection). Cell type and time point are not known. CDR3s include the opening cysteine and the closing phenylalanine or tryptophan. The D gene is left open where the match is weak. Size values are once, few and many counts, or a class for expanded clones, and some rows have none.

13 few NA TRBJ1-6 TRBV20-1 TGCAGTGCTGCTTCCTTTGGTAATTCACCCCTCCACTTT CSAASFGNSPLHF
16 NA NA TRBJ1-6 TRBV7-2 TGTGCCAGCAGCCAGACACCGATGGGGATTAATTCACCCCTCCACTTT CASSQTPMGINSPLHF
14 NA NA TRBJ2-3 TRBV7-2 TGTGCCAGCAGCCGGGCCCTTAGGACAGATACGCAGTATTTT CASSRALRTDTQYF
14 NA NA TRBJ2-2 TRBV25-1 TGTGCCAGCAGTGGGCAGGGGGGCACCGGGGAGCTGTTTTTT CASSGQGGTGELFF
14 NA NA TRBJ1-6 TRBV12-3/TRBV12-4 TGTGCCAGCAGTTTCCCGAGTGTTGGGTCACCCCTCCACTTT CASSFPSVGSPLHF
15 NA NA TRBJ1-1 TRBV6-5 TGTGCCAGCAGTAGTAAGGCCGGGCCGCTGGGAGAAGCTTTCTTT CASSSKAGPLGEAFF
11 NA NA TRBJ2-1 TRBV27 TGTGCCAGCAGTACCTTCAATGAGCAGTTCTTC CASSTFNEQFF
16 NA NA TRBJ1-1 TRBV5-1 TGCGCCAGCAGCTTGGCCGAGGCAGGGGTAATCTCTGAAGCTTTCTTT CASSLAEAGVISEAFF
14 few TRBD1 TRBJ1-1 TRBV20-1 TGCAGTGCTCGGACAGGGGGGAGGAACACTGAAGCTTTCTTT CSARTGGRNTEAFF
13 NA NA TRBJ1-1 TRBV29-1 TGCAGCGTTCTTGGGGGCGAAGGCCCTGAAGCTTTCTTT CSVLGGEGPEAFF
13 NA NA TRBJ2-7 TRBV6-5 TGTGCCAGCAGTTACGGTCTCGCCTACGAGCAGTACTTC CASSYGLAYEQYF
15 NA TRBD1 TRBJ2-5 TRBV15 TGTGCCACCAGCAGAGATCCAGGGGGCCTTGAGACCAAGTACTTC CATSRDPGGLETKYF
13 many NA TRBJ1-1 TRBV7-9 TGTGCCAGCAGCTTAGATGGAGGTGCTGAAGCTTTCTTT CASSLDGGAEAFF
14 NA NA TRBJ1-2 TRBV30 TGTGCCTGGAAGGAATGGTCCGCTTACTATGGCTACACCTTC CAWKEWSAYYGYTF
17 NA TRBD1 TRBJ1-5 TRBV7-9 TGTGCCAGCAGCTCGACAAAGACAGGGTACGACAATCAGCCCCAGCATTTT CASSSTKTGYDNQPQHF
15 NA NA TRBJ2-5 TRBV18 TGTGCCAGCTCACCACCAGAAATGAGGGGTAGGACCCAGTACTTC CASSPPEMRGRTQYF
13 many NA TRBJ2-5 TRBV24-1 TGTGCCACCAGTGATGTAGGTGAGGAGACCCAGTACTTC CATSDVGEETQYF
17 few NA TRBJ2-3 TRBV24-1 TGTGCCACCGGTGGAGGTCGGGCAGGGCTCTTGGCAGATACGCAGTATTTT CATGGGRAGLLADTQYF
17 NA TRBD2 TRBJ2-3 TRBV12-3/TRBV12-4 TGTGCCAGCAGTCCGCGCTTAGCGGGGGACTTCACAGATACGCAGTATTTT CASSPRLAGDFTDTQYF
11 few NA TRBJ2-5 TRBV5-6 TGTGCCAGCAGCCGAGGCAGCGGAGCGTACTTC CASSRGSGAYF
15 NA NA TRBJ1-1 TRBV7-9 TGTGCCAGCAGCCCCCATGCGGGTGCCGACACTGAAGCTTTCTTT CASSPHAGADTEAFF
11 few NA TRBJ1-1 TRBV20-1 TGCAGTGCGGGACAGAACACTGAAGCTTTCTTT CSAGQNTEAFF
12 few TRBD2 TRBJ2-7 TRBV29-1 TGCAGCGTGGTAGCGGGGGGGCGCGAGCAGTACTTC CSVVAGGREQYF
17 few TRBD2 TRBJ2-3 TRBV2 TGTGCCAGCATCGGAATCCCCGGGCGGGGGTTAACAGATACGCAGTATTTT CASIGIPGRGLTDTQYF
14 NA NA TRBJ2-7 TRBV6-1 TGTGCCATAGGTAGTTTTTTTCGAACCTACGAGCAGTACTTC CAIGSFFRTYEQYF
13 few NA TRBJ2-1 TRBV28 TGTGCCAGCAGTACCGGAACAGGGAATGAGCAGTTCTTC CASSTGTGNEQFF
15 NA NA TRBJ2-5 TRBV29-1 TGCAGCGTTGATGACCCCTCGGGGCGGCAAGAGACCCAGTACTTC CSVDDPSGRQETQYF
16 NA TRBD1 TRBJ2-3 TRBV7-3 TGTGCCAGCCAAGGAGGGACAGGCTCCTCCAGGGATACGCAGTATTTT CASQGGTGSSRDTQYF
16 NA TRBD1 TRBJ2-3 TRBV15 TGTGCCACCAGCAGAGATTGGGCAGGGGGCGCAGATACGCAGTATTTT CATSRDWAGGADTQYF